The 10 T cell receptor beta chains listed next were all sequenced from one sample in a study of breast tumors, draining lymph nodes, adjacent tissues. TCRdb re-called the multiplex PCR reads through MiXCR, storing one row per CDR3 protein. The sample includes about 150,000 distinct CDR3 sequences, under 25% of them seen just once. The lymph nodes were axillary draining lymph nodes from breast cancer patients. The sequenced material came from axillary lymph node tissue. These receptors were collected from a female donor with breast cancer. Some clones in this sample may be carry-over from other donors' samples.

Details on this clonotype: A much larger clone lies one base from this, so it may be a read error. The V call is TRBV10-1, the J call TRBJ2-7, with 9 nucleotides matching TRBD2. There are 12 residues in the CDR3. Germline V lookup: CDR1 WNHNN, CDR2 SYGVQD (reference sequence). The DNA for the CDR3 is TGCGCCAGCCATAGCGGGAGTTACGAGGAGTACTTC. Translating gives CASHSGSYEEYF.

This clonotype showed up many times. This chain connects TRBV7-9 to TRBJ2-2; D may be TRBD2 (6 bases). CDR3 size: 15 residues. The V and J ends lost 4 bases and 4 bases respectively, with 13 bases between them. Germline V gene data show CDR1 as SEHNR and CDR2 as FQNEAQ (reference sequence). CDR3 DNA sequence: TGTGCCAGCAGCTCGACCCTCGGGGGCACCGGGGAGCTGTTTTTT. Protein sequence: CASSSTLGGTGELFF.

This clonotype has a count of ten or more. The V call is TRBV11-2, the J call TRBJ2-1, with 12 bases aligning to TRBD2. The J segment lost 8 bases and the V segment lost 5 bases, leaving 7 bases of the junction unmatched. Germline CDR1 reads SGHAT; CDR2 reads FQNNGV. There are 15 residues in the CDR3. The CDR3 DNA reads TGTGCCAGCAGCCAGCGACTAGCGGGAGCCGATGAGCAGTTCTTC. Residues: CASSQRLAGADEQFF.

This clonotype was counted at least ten times. This chain joins TRBV20-1 and TRBJ1-2; maybe TRBD1 (6 bases). The germline gives CDR1 DFQATT, CDR2 SNEGSKA (reference sequence). Trimming removed 5 bases from V and 10 bases from J, with 23 bases in between. The CDR3 contains 14 residues. The chain's CDR3 is CSAELEQGLVAYTF. CDR3 coding DNA: TGCAGTGCTGAGCTAGAACAGGGATTAGTGGCCTACACCTTC.

This clonotype was counted a few times. The junction and the germline gene differ at one end; a read error may be behind it. The gene calls are TRBV18 and TRBJ2-5, with D uncertain. Germline loops: CDR1 KGHSH, CDR2 LQKENI. This CDR3 is 12 amino acids long. CDR3 sequence (DNA): TGTACCAGCTCACCAGTGGAAGAGACCCAGTACTTC. Amino acid sequence: CTSSPVEETQYF. The whole variable domain, filled in from reference TRBV18 and TRBJ2-5, reads NAGVMQNPRHLVRRRGQEARLRCSPMKGHSHVYWYRQLPEEGLKFMVYLQKENIIDESGMPKERFSAEFPKEGPSILRIQQVVRGDSAAYFCTSSPVEETQYFGPGTRLLVL.

This clonotype was picked up many times. The junction differs from germline at one of its ends, possibly a read error. This sequence joins TRBV19 and TRBJ2-5; maybe TRBD2 (5 bases). CDR1 is LNHDA and CDR2 is SQIVND in the germline V gene (reference sequence). This CDR3 is built from 15 residues. The CDR3 sequence: CASSIGQVTKETQYF. DNA of the CDR3: TGTGCCAGTAGTATCGGCCAAGTGACTAAAGAAACCCAGTACTTC.

This clonotype was recorded at least ten times. The rearrangement joins TRBV4-1 to TRBJ2-7; tentative D call: TRBD2 (5 bases). Deletions cut 0 bases from V and 2 bases from J, with 11 bases between. The germline V gene has CDR1 MGHRA and CDR2 YSYEKL. The CDR3 is 15 amino acids. The CDR3 loop is CASSQERGRPYEQYF. For the CDR3, the DNA is TGCGCCAGCAGCCAAGAAAGAGGGCGTCCCTACGAGCAGTACTTC.

This clonotype was counted at least ten times. This sequence joins TRBV7-2 and TRBJ1-2; D is perhaps TRBD1 (6 bases). The CDR3 totals 15 residues. Germline CDR1 and CDR2: SGHTA and FQGNSA. The V and J ends lost 4 bases and 8 bases respectively, with 20 bases between them. CDR3 DNA: TGTGCCAGCAGCTCAACCCAGGGGCAACCGGGAGGCTACACCTTC. Its protein is CASSSTQGQPGGYTF.

The chain recombines TRBV5-4 with TRBJ2-2, with 9 bases aligning to TRBD1. Germline V gives CDR1 SGHNT, CDR2 YYREEE (reference sequence). With V trimmed by 4 bases and J by 6 bases, 10 bases remained unmatched. The CDR3 is made up of 16 amino acids. In nucleotides, the CDR3 is TGTGCCAGCAGCGGTCTGGGACAGGGACCCGCCGGGGAGCTGTTTTTT. This translates into CASSGLGQGPAGELFF.

The chain is built from TRBV7-2 and TRBJ2-1, with 8 nucleotides matching TRBD1. V gave up 4 bases and J gave up 5 bases; unmatched junction bases: 7. Germline assignment: CDR1 SGHTA and CDR2 FQGNSA. The CDR3 is made up of 15 amino acids. CDR3 DNA sequence: TGTGCCAGCAGCTCCACGGGACAGGATCACAATGAGCAGTTCTTC. Amino acids: CASSSTGQDHNEQFF. Using reference TRBV7-2 and TRBJ2-1 for the parts outside the CDR3, the full variable domain is GAGVSQSPSNKVTEKGKDVELRCDPISGHTALYWYRQSLGQGLEFLIYFQGNSAPDKSGLPSDRFSAERTGGSVSTLTIQRTQQEDSAVYLCASSSTGQDHNEQFFGPGTRLTVL.